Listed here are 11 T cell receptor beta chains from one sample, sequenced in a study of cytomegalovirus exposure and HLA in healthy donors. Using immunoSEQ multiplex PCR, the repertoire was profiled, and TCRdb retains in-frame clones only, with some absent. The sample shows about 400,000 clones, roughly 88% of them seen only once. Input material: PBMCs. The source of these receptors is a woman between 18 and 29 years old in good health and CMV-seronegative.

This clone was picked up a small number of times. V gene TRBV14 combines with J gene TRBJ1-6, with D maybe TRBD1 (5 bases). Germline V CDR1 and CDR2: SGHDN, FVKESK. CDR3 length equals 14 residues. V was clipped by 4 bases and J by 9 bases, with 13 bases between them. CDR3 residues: CASSLTAWGSPLHF. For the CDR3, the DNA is TGTGCCAGCAGCCTGACAGCATGGGGTTCACCCCTCCACTTT.

In DNA form, the CDR3 reads TGTGCCAGCAGTTCTCCCGGGACAGCCGACTACGAGCAGTACTTC. It encodes CASSSPGTADYEQYF. The chain couples TRBV27 to TRBJ2-7; the match to TRBD1 covers 7 bases. V shed 4 bases and J 3 bases; nucleotides not matched to a gene: 9. The V gene's germline CDR1 is MNHEY and CDR2 SMNVEV (reference sequence). This CDR3 contains 15 residues.

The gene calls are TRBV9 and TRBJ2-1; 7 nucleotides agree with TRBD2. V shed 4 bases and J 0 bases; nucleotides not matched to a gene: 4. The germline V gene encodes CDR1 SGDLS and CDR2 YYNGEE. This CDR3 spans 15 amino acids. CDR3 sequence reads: CASSLRGSSYNEQFF. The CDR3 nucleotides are TGTGCCAGCAGCCTGCGGGGGAGCTCCTACAATGAGCAGTTCTTC.

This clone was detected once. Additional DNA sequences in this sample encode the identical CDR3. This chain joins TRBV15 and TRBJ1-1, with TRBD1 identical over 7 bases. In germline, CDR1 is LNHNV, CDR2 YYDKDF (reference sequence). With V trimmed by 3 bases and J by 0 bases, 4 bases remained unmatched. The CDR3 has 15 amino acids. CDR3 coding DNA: TGTGCCACCAGCAGGCAGACAGGGCTGAACACTGAAGCTTTCTTT. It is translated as CATSRQTGLNTEAFF. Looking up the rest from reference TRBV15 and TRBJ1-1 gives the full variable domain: DAMVIQNPRYQVTQFGKPVTLSCSQTLNHNVMYWYQQKSSQAPKLLFHYYDKDFNNEADTPDNFQSRRPNTSFCFLDIRSPGLGDTAMYLCATSRQTGLNTEAFFGQGTRLTVV.

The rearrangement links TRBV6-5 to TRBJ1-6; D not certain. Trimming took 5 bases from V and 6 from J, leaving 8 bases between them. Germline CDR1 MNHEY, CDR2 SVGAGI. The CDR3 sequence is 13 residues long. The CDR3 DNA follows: TGTGCCAGCAGTGACTACAGTAATTCACCCCTCCACTTT. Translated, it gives CASSDYSNSPLHF.

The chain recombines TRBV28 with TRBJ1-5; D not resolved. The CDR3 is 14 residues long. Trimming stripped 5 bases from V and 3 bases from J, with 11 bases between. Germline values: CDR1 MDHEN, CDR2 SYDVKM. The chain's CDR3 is CASSDVRDNQPQHF. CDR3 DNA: TGTGCCAGCAGTGATGTGCGGGACAATCAGCCCCAGCATTTT.

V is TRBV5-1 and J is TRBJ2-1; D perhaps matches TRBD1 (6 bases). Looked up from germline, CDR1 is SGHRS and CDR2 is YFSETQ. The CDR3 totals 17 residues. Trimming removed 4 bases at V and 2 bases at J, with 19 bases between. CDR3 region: CASSRGGTGAPYNEQFF. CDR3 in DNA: TGCGCCAGCAGCCGAGGGGGTACCGGGGCTCCCTACAATGAGCAGTTCTTC.

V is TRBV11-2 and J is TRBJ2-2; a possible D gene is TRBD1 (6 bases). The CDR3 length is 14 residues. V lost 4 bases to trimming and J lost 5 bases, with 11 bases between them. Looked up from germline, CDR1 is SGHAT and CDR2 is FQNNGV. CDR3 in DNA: TGTGCCAGCAGCTCCCTAGGACAGACCGGGGAGCTGTTTTTT. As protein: CASSSLGQTGELFF. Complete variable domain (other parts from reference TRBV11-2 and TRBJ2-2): EAGVAQSPRYKIIEKRQSVAFWCNPISGHATLYWYQQILGQGPKLLIQFQNNGVVDDSQLPKDRFSAERLKGVDSTLKIQPAKLEDSAVYLCASSSLGQTGELFFGEGSRLTVL.

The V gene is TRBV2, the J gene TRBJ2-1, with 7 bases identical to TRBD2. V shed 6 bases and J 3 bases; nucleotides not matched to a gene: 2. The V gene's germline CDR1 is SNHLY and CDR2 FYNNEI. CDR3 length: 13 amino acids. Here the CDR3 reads CASRASGYNEQFF. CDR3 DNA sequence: TGTGCCAGCAGGGCTAGCGGCTACAATGAGCAGTTCTTC.

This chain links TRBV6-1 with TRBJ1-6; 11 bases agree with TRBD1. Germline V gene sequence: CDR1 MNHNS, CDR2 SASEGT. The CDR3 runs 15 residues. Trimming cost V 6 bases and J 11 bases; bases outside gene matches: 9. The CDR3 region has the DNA TGTGCCAGCAGCAAAACCGGGACAGGGGGTGCACCCCTCCACTTT. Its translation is CASSKTGTGGAPLHF.

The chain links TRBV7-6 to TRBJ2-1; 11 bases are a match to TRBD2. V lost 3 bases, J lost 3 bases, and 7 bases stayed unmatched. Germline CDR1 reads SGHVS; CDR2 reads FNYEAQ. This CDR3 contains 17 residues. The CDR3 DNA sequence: TGTGCCAGCAGCTTGGGGGGGACTAGCGGATACTACAATGAGCAGTTCTTC. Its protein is CASSLGGTSGYYNEQFF.